This paragraph covers one T cell receptor beta chain sequence. Its specificity is unknown. The assay was immunoSEQ multiplex PCR, and TCRdb's table has in-frame clones only and misses some. Here the sample spans about 70,000 clones, around 85% being singletons. This record belongs to a study of T cell responses to AZD1222 COVID-19 vaccine. Study-wide results and caveats: Only six people who got AZD1222 tested seropositive at baseline. Possibly, clonal diversity was underestimated; donors were largely white British and included more females. Spike-specific TCR repertoires showed rising breadth and depth after two AZD1222 doses. Along spike, vaccine-associated CD4 TCRs were found throughout, with dominance at 160-218 and 743-854.

The CDR3 has 15 amino acids. Germline lookup yields CDR1 SGHTA and CDR2 FQGNSA. V lost 0 bases to trimming and J lost 4 bases, with 12 bases between them. The clonotype originates from an adult in good health. The sequenced sample was peripheral blood, obtained on day 0 of AZD1222 vaccination. The rearrangement joins TRBV7-2 to TRBJ1-2; D remains ambiguous. This CDR3 is CASSLARIASYGYTF. The CDR3 DNA follows: TGTGCCAGCAGCTTAGCGCGAATCGCGTCCTATGGCTACACCTTC.